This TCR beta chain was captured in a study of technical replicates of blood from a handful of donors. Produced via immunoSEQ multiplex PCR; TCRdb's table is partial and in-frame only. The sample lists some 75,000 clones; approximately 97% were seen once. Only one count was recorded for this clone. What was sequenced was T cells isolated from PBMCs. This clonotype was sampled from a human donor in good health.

The CDR3 sequence: CASSGITGINEKLFF. CDR3 in DNA: TGTGCCAGCAGCGGAATAACAGGGATTAATGAAAAACTGTTTTTT. V usage is TRBV14 and J usage is TRBJ1-4, with a possible D match to TRBD1 (6 bases). V lost 5 bases and J lost 4, with 14 bases in between. The germline gives CDR1 SGHDN, CDR2 FVKESK. The CDR3 spans 15 residues.